The entry below describes one T cell receptor (beta chain). As yet, its antigen is unknown. These data come from a study of shared clonotypes between healthy human individuals. Sequenced by immunoSEQ multiplex PCR; TCRdb stores in-frame clones only, minus some. The table has some 980,000 clones, around three quarters seen once. Findings of the study overall: What naive subsets generally showed was a larger estimated richness than memory subsets showed.

Partitioning of CD4+ cells yielded a CD45RA+ naive subset and a CD45RA-negative memory subset. CDR3 length: 13 residues. Germline CDR1 is KGHSH and CDR2 is LQKENI. Trimming cost V 5 bases and J 1 base, with 8 bases left between them. What was sequenced was memory CD4+ T cells sorted from blood. The subset was: CD45RA-negative fraction. This TCR derives from a man younger than 35 in good health. The chain uses TRBV18 and TRBJ1-1; maybe TRBD1 (6 bases). The CDR3 sequence: CASSVGQNTEAFF. The DNA of the CDR3 is TGTGCCAGCTCAGTGGGACAGAACACTGAAGCTTTCTTT.